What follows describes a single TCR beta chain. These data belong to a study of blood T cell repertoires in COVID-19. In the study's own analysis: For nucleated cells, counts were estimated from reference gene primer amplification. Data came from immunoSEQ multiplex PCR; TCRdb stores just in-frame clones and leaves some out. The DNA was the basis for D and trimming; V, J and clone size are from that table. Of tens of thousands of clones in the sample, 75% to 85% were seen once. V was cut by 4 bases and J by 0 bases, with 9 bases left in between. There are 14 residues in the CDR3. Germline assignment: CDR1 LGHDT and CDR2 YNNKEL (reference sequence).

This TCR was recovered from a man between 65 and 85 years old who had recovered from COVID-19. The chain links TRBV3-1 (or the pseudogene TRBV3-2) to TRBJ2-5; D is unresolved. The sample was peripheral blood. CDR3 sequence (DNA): TGTGCCAGCAGCCCCACCGACTACCAAGAGACCCAGTACTTC. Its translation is CASSPTDYQETQYF.